A single sample gave rise to the 3 T cell receptor beta chains below, sequenced in a study of technical replicates of blood from several donors. The table came from immunoSEQ multiplex PCR; TCRdb's copy has only in-frame clones and leaves some out. The sample has 95,000 to 100,000 clones, roughly 95% seen once. What was sequenced was T cells isolated from PBMCs. The receptors shown here come from a human donor in good health.

This clone was seen a few times. The chain is built from TRBV7-3 and TRBJ1-1; 9 bases agree with TRBD1. V shed 5 bases and J 4 bases; nucleotides not matched to a gene: 2. Germline values: CDR1 SGHTA, CDR2 FQGTGA. The CDR3 runs 13 residues. This CDR3 reads CASSPQGATEAFF. CDR3 coding DNA: TGTGCCAGCAGCCCACAGGGGGCCACTGAAGCTTTCTTT.

The chain carries TRBV11-3 and TRBJ2-5; 10 bases fit TRBD2. V lost 6 bases and J lost 6; bases outside the gene matches: 10. Germline loops: CDR1 SGHNT, CDR2 YENEEA. This CDR3 region has 15 residues. The CDR3 loop is CASSRSGGAGKTQYF. DNA for the CDR3: TGTGCCAGCAGTCGGAGCGGGGGGGCCGGGAAGACCCAGTACTTC.

The J gene is TRBJ2-2, the V gene TRBV29-1; 15 bases are shared with TRBD2. The J segment lost 5 bases and the V segment lost 6 bases, leaving 7 bases of the junction unmatched. CDR1 is SQVTM, CDR2 ANQGSEA, per germline. CDR3 size: 16 residues. Here the CDR3 DNA reads TGCAGCGTCACCGGGACTAGCGGGAGGTTAACCGGGGAGCTGTTTTTT. It is translated as CSVTGTSGRLTGELFF.